A single count supports the clone carrying this TCR beta chain. Generated by immunoSEQ multiplex PCR, the TCRdb table keeps only in-frame clones and is missing some. Of approximately 52,000 clones listed, roughly four fifths were seen once; the top ten hold less than 5%. Time point here: pretreatment peripheral blood. Trimming took off 2 bases at V and 6 bases at J, with 11 bases between the two ends. The length of the CDR3 is 14 residues. The germline V gene encodes CDR1 SGHRS and CDR2 YFSETQ. The data were taken from a study of PD-L1 blockade in urothelial cancer. Overall study context: Blood-derived samples held a median roughly 150,000 T cells.

The source of this sequence is a man in his 70s with urothelial cancer. The sample in question was PBMCs, obtained around atezolizumab (anti-PD-L1) treatment. The V call is TRBV5-1, the J call TRBJ2-2; maybe TRBD1 (7 bases). CDR3 protein: CASSFSGGPGELFF. In DNA, the CDR3 is TGCGCCAGCAGCTTTTCAGGGGGGCCCGGGGAGCTGTTTTTT. Full variable domain (missing parts from reference TRBV5-1 and TRBJ2-2): KAGVTQTPRYLIKTRGQQVTLSCSPISGHRSVSWYQQTPGQGLQFLFEYFSETQRNKGNFPGRFSGRQFSNSRSEMNVSTLELGDSALYLCASSFSGGPGELFFGEGSRLTVL.